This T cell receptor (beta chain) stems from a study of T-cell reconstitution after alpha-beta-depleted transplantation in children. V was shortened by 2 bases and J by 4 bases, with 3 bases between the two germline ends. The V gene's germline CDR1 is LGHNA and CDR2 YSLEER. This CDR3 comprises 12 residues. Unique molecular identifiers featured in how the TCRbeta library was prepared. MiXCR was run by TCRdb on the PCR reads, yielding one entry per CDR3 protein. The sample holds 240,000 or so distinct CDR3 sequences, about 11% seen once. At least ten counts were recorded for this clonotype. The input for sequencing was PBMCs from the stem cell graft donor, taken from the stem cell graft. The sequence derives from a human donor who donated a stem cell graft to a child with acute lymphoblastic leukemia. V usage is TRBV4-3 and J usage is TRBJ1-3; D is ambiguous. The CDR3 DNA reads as TGCGCCAGCAGCCAAACAGGAAACACCATATATTTT. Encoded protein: CASSQTGNTIYF.